This TCR beta chain was sequenced in a study of CXCR3-negative and CXCR3-positive naive CD8 T cells. TRB cDNA was prepared as libraries by UMI-labeled 5' RACE. TCRdb re-called the 5' RACE reads and catalogs CDR3 proteins one per entry, DNA excluded. This sample's clone table lists some 140,000 distinct CDR3 sequences. Points on this clonotype: Its antigen is undetermined.

Germline V gene data show CDR1 as SQVTM and CDR2 as ANQGSEA. CDR3 length: 12 amino acids. Study-wide results and limits: Comparably high diversity was seen in both naive subsets, and much lower diversity in memory CD8+ cells. With CXCR3 expression partially decreased after cryopreservation, most assays relied on fresh PBMCs. TRB CDR3 hydrophobicity was greater in CXCR3-positive naive cells than in CXCR3-negative naive cells.

Investigators sorted each CD8+ T cell subset in triplicate, taking 300,000 or so cells each time. The authors gated naive CD8+ T cells as CD45RO-CCR7+CD27+CD95-. This receptor was taken from a human donor in good health. Some clones in this sample may be carry-over from other donors' samples. The chain uses TRBV29-1 and TRBJ2-1. The sequencing input was naive CXCR3+ CD8+ T cells from blood. Subset: CD45RO-CCR7+CD27+CD95- naive CD8+ T cells expressing CXCR3 (TNR3+). The CDR3 sequence is CSVDDSDNEQFF.